This T cell receptor beta chain was recorded in a study of response to subunit inactivated influenza vaccine. General study results and limits: The study's authors posited that every seasonal influenza vaccination enlists few new T cells.

A single record per CDR3 protein comes from TCRdb applying MiXCR to the RT-PCR reads. The sample includes 530,000 or so distinct CDR3 sequences, 12% to 15% of them seen just once. Trimming took off 8 bases at V and 2 bases at J, with 16 bases between the two ends. The CDR3 is made up of 15 amino acids. In the case of this clonotype: Its antigen is as yet unknown.

The V gene is TRBV12-3 or TRBV12-4, the J gene TRBJ2-1; TRBD1 is a possible D gene (5 bases). The starting material was PBMCs from blood, obtained 11 to 12 days after vaccination. The sequence was obtained from a man aged 50 to 60 who received an inactivated influenza vaccine. The CDR3 nucleotides are TGTGCCAGCGGTAGACAGTTTATTACCTACAATGAGCAGTTCTTC. It codes for CASGRQFITYNEQFF.